These 10 T cell receptor beta chains originate from one sample sequenced in a study of cytomegalovirus exposure and HLA in healthy donors. This PCR relied on a set of 60 Vbeta primers and 13 Jbeta primers. Clones were sequenced by immunoSEQ multiplex PCR, and TCRdb holds only the in-frame ones, with some missing. The sample records around 150,000 clones, 75% to 80% being singletons. Sequenced input: PBMCs. These receptors were collected from a man under 40 in good health and CMV-seronegative.

This clone was detected only a few times. This chain links TRBV7-8 with TRBJ1-1; 7 bases match TRBD1. The CDR3 has 13 amino acids. Germline-derived CDR1 and CDR2 are SGHVS and FQNEAQ. Trimming at V came to 3 bases and at J to 6 bases, leaving 4 bases not matched to a gene. The CDR3 coding sequence is TGTGCCAGCAGCTTCGACAGGGTAGCTGAAGCTTTCTTT. Its protein is CASSFDRVAEAFF.

This clone was seen a single time. The chain couples TRBV5-1 to TRBJ2-1, with 8 bases that match TRBD2. There are 17 residues in the CDR3. Losses at the gene ends were 1 base for V and 8 bases for J; bases not matched to a gene: 14. The germline gives CDR1 SGHRS, CDR2 YFSETQ. This CDR3 reads CASSLMASGLYSDEQFF. The DNA for the CDR3 is TGCGCCAGCAGCTTGATGGCTAGCGGGCTTTATAGCGATGAGCAGTTCTTC.

V and J are TRBV5-4 and TRBJ1-1, with 7 bases fitting TRBD1. The ends lost 4 bases at V and 3 bases at J; junction bases unmatched: 9. This CDR3 has 15 residues. CDR1 and CDR2 from the germline V gene are SGHNT and YYREEE (reference sequence). The DNA of the CDR3 is TGTGCCAGCAGCCGTGACAGGGCCGGGGACACTGAAGCTTTCTTT. The encoded protein is CASSRDRAGDTEAFF.

V gene TRBV2 combines with J gene TRBJ2-3; 8 bases are shared with TRBD1. The CDR3 consists of 16 residues. Germline V gives CDR1 SNHLY, CDR2 FYNNEI. V shed 6 bases and J 4 bases; nucleotides not matched to a gene: 12. CDR3: CASSYVRGPSPDTQYF. The CDR3 DNA sequence: TGTGCCAGCAGCTACGTCAGGGGGCCCAGCCCAGATACGCAGTATTTT.

This rearrangement joins TRBV28 to TRBJ2-1; 9 positions match TRBD2. The V segment lost 7 bases and the J segment 5 bases; nucleotides outside the gene matches: 6. Looked up from germline, CDR1 is MDHEN and CDR2 is SYDVKM. The CDR3 spans 14 residues. CDR3 bases: TGTGCCAGCACCGGCGGGAGGGTCGACAATGAGCAGTTCTTC. Amino acids: CASTGGRVDNEQFF.

The chain combines TRBV28 with TRBJ2-5, with D perhaps matching TRBD2 (6 bases). CDR1 is MDHEN and CDR2 is SYDVKM in the germline V gene. The CDR3 has 14 amino acids. Trimming took off 3 bases at V and 3 bases at J, with 11 bases between the two ends. This CDR3 is CASSFGDFKETQYF. CDR3 bases: TGTGCCAGCAGTTTTGGGGACTTCAAAGAGACCCAGTACTTC.

The sample holds one count of this clone. The V call is TRBV7-9, the J call TRBJ2-1; 7 nucleotides match TRBD2. Unmatched junction bases numbered 3, after V lost 5 bases and J lost 5 bases. Germline loops: CDR1 SEHNR, CDR2 FQNEAQ (reference sequence). CDR3 length: 13 residues. The CDR3 DNA reads as TGTGCCAGCAGCCTAGGGAGGGACAATGAGCAGTTCTTC. This encodes CASSLGRDNEQFF.

This CDR3 reads CASSLFGNTEAFF. The CDR3, as DNA: TGTGCCAGCAGTCTTTTCGGGAACACTGAAGCTTTCTTT. J is TRBJ1-1 and V is TRBV2; D is undetermined. V lost 5 bases and J lost 1, with 8 bases in between. Germline CDR1 reads SNHLY; CDR2 reads FYNNEI. This CDR3 contains 13 residues.

The genes are TRBV28 and TRBJ2-1; D is unresolved. Per germline, CDR1 MDHEN and CDR2 SYDVKM. The CDR3 runs to 14 residues. V was cut by 2 bases and J by 5 bases, with 10 bases left in between. The DNA for the CDR3 is TGTGCCAGCAGTTTACGGAGTCCAAACAATGAGCAGTTCTTC. As protein: CASSLRSPNNEQFF. Together with reference TRBV28 and TRBJ2-1, the CDR3 gives the full variable domain: DVKVTQSSRYLVKRTGEKVFLECVQDMDHENMFWYRQDPGLGLRLIYFSYDVKMKEKGDIPEGYSVSREKKERFSLILESASTNQTSMYLCASSLRSPNNEQFFGPGTRLTVL.

This clone showed up just once. The chain couples TRBV5-1 to TRBJ2-3; 7 bases agree with TRBD2. J lost 1 base, V lost 4 bases, and 12 bases had no gene match. The germline V gene encodes CDR1 SGHRS and CDR2 YFSETQ. The CDR3 sequence is 17 residues long. The CDR3 DNA sequence: TGCGCCAGCAGCCCCCAGGCGGGAGCAATTGGCACAGATACGCAGTATTTT. Its translation is CASSPQAGAIGTDTQYF.